Presented here are 6 T cell receptor beta chains from one specimen sequenced in a study of a mutant IDH1 vaccine in newly diagnosed glioma. Their antigens remain unidentified. Generated by immunoSEQ multiplex PCR, the TCRdb table keeps only in-frame clones and is missing some. This table has around 52,000 clones, approximately 90% appearing once. Noted time point: week 5, during vaccination. Vaccination comprised doses that each held 300 ug of mutant IDH1 20-mer peptide, plus topical imiquimod. This sample comprised PBMCs, obtained from a glioma patient whose treatment included an IDH1 peptide vaccine. These receptor sequences come from a woman in her 40s with glioma.

This clone has just one count. The chain recombines TRBV23-1 with TRBJ2-7; a possible D gene is TRBD1 (6 bases). TRBV23-1 is placed among ORFs of uncertain function. Trimming pared 4 bases from V and 5 bases from J, leaving 21 bases between. The CDR3 is 16 residues long. CDR3 loop: CASSPGWGHGSHEQYF. The CDR3 nucleotides read TGCGCCAGCAGTCCGGGATGGGGACACGGATCCCACGAGCAGTACTTC.

The rearrangement joins TRBV5-1 to TRBJ1-4, with D unclear. The germline V gene has CDR1 SGHRS and CDR2 YFSETQ. V gave up 5 bases and J gave up 0 bases, with 8 bases separating them. The CDR3 runs to 14 residues. In DNA form, the CDR3 reads TGCGCCAGCAGGCCCTTTGCAACTAATGAAAAACTGTTTTTT. Translating it yields CASRPFATNEKLFF.

J is TRBJ2-5 and V is TRBV5-1, with 7 positions matching TRBD1. The CDR3 covers 15 residues. Looked up from germline, CDR1 is SGHRS and CDR2 is YFSETQ. V dropped 5 bases and J dropped 0; count of bases not matched to a gene: 7. The CDR3 DNA reads TGCGCCAGCAGTAGAAGACAGGGCAACCAAGAGACCCAGTACTTC. Its protein is CASSRRQGNQETQYF.

The CDR3 region has the DNA TGTGCCAGTAGTATAGGCCCGCGGGGGCGTAGGACTGAAGCTTTCTTT. Protein: CASSIGPRGRRTEAFF. This sequence joins TRBV19 and TRBJ1-1; D is possibly TRBD1 (6 bases). This CDR3 comprises 16 residues. Germline V gives CDR1 LNHDA, CDR2 SQIVND (reference sequence). Trimming shortened V by 1 base and J by 5 bases, and 17 bases separated the two germline ends.

This chain connects TRBV4-1 to TRBJ2-7, with 7 bases lining up with TRBD1. This CDR3 contains 15 residues. Germline values: CDR1 MGHRA, CDR2 YSYEKL. Unmatched junction bases numbered 9, after V lost 4 bases and J lost 3 bases. The CDR3, as DNA: TGCGCCAGCAGCCCATTCCGGGACAGCATCTACGAGCAGTACTTC. Translated: CASSPFRDSIYEQYF.

CDR3 nucleotides: TGTGCCAGCAGCCCAGACGGGGGTCAGCCCCAGCATTTT. Its protein product is CASSPDGGQPQHF. V usage is TRBV7-9 and J usage is TRBJ1-5; maybe TRBD1 (5 bases). This CDR3 is 13 amino acids long. Germline values: CDR1 SEHNR, CDR2 FQNEAQ (reference sequence). The V end was cut by 5 bases, the J end by 6 bases, with 11 bases between.